Listed below are T cell receptor beta chains from one sample, sequenced in a study of T cell responses to AZD1222 COVID-19 vaccine. Generated by immunoSEQ multiplex PCR, the TCRdb table keeps only in-frame clones and is missing some. Of 100,000 to 150,000 clones listed, 87% are singletons. The source material was peripheral blood, sampled on day 0 of AZD1222 vaccination. These receptors were collected from an adult in good health. Each CDR3 is given with its conserved first and last residue. Each record gives: J gene, V gene, D gene, clone size, CDR3 protein, CDR3 DNA. The D gene is left open where the match is weak. A row's size may be missing; if present it is once, few, many or a size class.

J: TRBJ1-1; V: TRBV11-2; D: NA; size: once; CDR3: CASSLDWGANTEAFF; DNA: TGTGCCAGCAGCTTAGATTGGGGGGCTAACACTGAAGCTTTCTTT
J: TRBJ2-7; V: TRBV19; D: TRBD1; size: once; CDR3: CASSLRYRGYEQYF; DNA: TGTGCCAGTAGTTTACGTTACAGGGGCTACGAGCAGTACTTC
J: TRBJ1-6; V: TRBV9; D: TRBD1; size: NA; CDR3: CASSVLGQTNSPLHF; DNA: TGTGCCAGCAGCGTCCTGGGACAGACCAATTCACCCCTCCACTTT
J: TRBJ2-3; V: TRBV24-1; D: TRBD2; size: once; CDR3: CATSDLRETSGGYGTDTQYF; DNA: TGTGCCACCAGTGATTTAAGGGAAACTAGCGGGGGGTATGGCACAGATACGCAGTATTTT
J: TRBJ1-3; V: TRBV5-5; D: NA; size: NA; CDR3: CASSLDTLPSGNTIYF; DNA: TGTGCCAGCAGCTTGGACACCCTACCCTCTGGAAACACCATATATTTT
J: TRBJ2-7; V: TRBV4-1; D: NA; size: few; CDR3: CASSQDRVWAEGGNYEQYF; DNA: TGCGCCAGCAGCCAAGATCGGGTTTGGGCCGAAGGGGGGAACTACGAGCAGTACTTC
J: TRBJ2-1; V: TRBV7-2; D: TRBD2; size: once; CDR3: CASSLSGGNEQFF; DNA: TGTGCCAGCAGCTTGAGCGGGGGCAATGAGCAGTTCTTC
J: TRBJ2-2; V: TRBV5-4; D: NA; size: few; CDR3: CASRQAGQNTGELFF; DNA: TGTGCCAGCCGCCAGGCAGGGCAGAACACCGGGGAGCTGTTTTTT
J: TRBJ1-1; V: TRBV15; D: NA; size: NA; CDR3: CATSREGLVLQNTEAFF; DNA: TGTGCCACCAGCAGAGAGGGTCTGGTCCTACAAAACACTGAAGCTTTCTTT
J: TRBJ2-1; V: TRBV5-5; D: NA; size: few; CDR3: CASNRDTGSEVQFF; DNA: TGTGCCAGCAACCGGGACACCGGGTCTGAGGTGCAGTTCTTC
J: TRBJ2-5; V: TRBV7-2; D: TRBD1; size: NA; CDR3: CASNSQGAETQYF; DNA: TGTGCCAGCAACTCACAGGGGGCAGAGACCCAGTACTTC
J: TRBJ1-1; V: TRBV18; D: NA; size: NA; CDR3: CASSPLSGGPVNTEAFF; DNA: TGTGCCAGCTCACCACTATCGGGGGGACCGGTGAACACTGAAGCTTTCTTT
J: TRBJ2-5; V: TRBV2; D: NA; size: NA; CDR3: CASSEKVYQETQYF; DNA: TGTGCCAGCAGTGAAAAGGTGTACCAAGAGACCCAGTACTTC
J: TRBJ1-5; V: TRBV19; D: NA; size: NA; CDR3: CASSKEVQRVSNQPQHF; DNA: TGTGCCAGTAGTAAAGAGGTCCAACGGGTTTCGAATCAGCCCCAGCATTTT
J: TRBJ1-5; V: TRBV15; D: NA; size: NA; CDR3: CATSRAQGQPQHF; DNA: TGTGCCACCAGCAGAGCACAGGGACAGCCCCAGCATTTT
J: TRBJ1-1; V: TRBV19; D: NA; size: NA; CDR3: CASSISQSFGTEAFF; DNA: TGTGCCAGTAGTATATCTCAGTCTTTCGGCACTGAAGCTTTCTTT
J: TRBJ2-3; V: TRBV6-2/TRBV6-3; D: TRBD2; size: NA; CDR3: CASSRPVLSGGLTDTQYF; DNA: TGTGCCAGCAGTCGGCCCGTTTTGTCGGGGGGGCTTACAGATACGCAGTATTTT